This T cell receptor (beta chain) was obtained from a study of early T cells in non-severe SARS-CoV-2 infection. V dropped 5 bases and J dropped 2; count of bases not matched to a gene: 9. This CDR3 spans 14 amino acids. The germline CDR1 and CDR2 sequences are DFQATT and SNEGSKA (reference sequence). TCRdb redid the calling of the 5' RACE reads with MiXCR, one entry per CDR3 protein. This table has tens of thousands of distinct CDR3 sequences, approximately 13% appearing once. The source is an adult who was a healthcare worker with PCR-confirmed SARS-CoV-2 infection or an uninfected control (not recorded which). Sequencing was performed on whole blood. The J gene is TRBJ2-7, the V gene TRBV20-1; 7 positions agree with TRBD2. CDR3 in amino acids: CSASGGVRTYEQYF. The CDR3 DNA follows: TGCAGTGCTTCTGGGGGGGTTAGGACCTACGAGCAGTACTTC.